This TCR beta chain was identified in a study of long-term antiretroviral therapy in people with HIV. CDR3 length: 15 residues. Germline CDR1 is SGHAT and CDR2 is FQNNGV. V gave up 4 bases and J gave up 3 bases; unmatched junction bases: 6. At survey level, the immunoSEQ assay was run in its v3.0 version. Assay: immunoSEQ multiplex PCR; the TCRdb copy retains only in-frame clones and omits some. The sample shows 17,000 or so clones, roughly 80% of them seen only once. This receptor was taken from a man aged 30-40 years with HIV. The sample in question was unsorted PBMCs, obtained roughly 1.2 years before starting antiretroviral therapy. V usage is TRBV11-2 and J usage is TRBJ2-1; TRBD1 matches at 7 bases. The DNA for the CDR3 is TGTGCCAGCAGCTCCCTGGGACAGAGCTACAATGAGCAGTTCTTC. Protein product: CASSSLGQSYNEQFF.